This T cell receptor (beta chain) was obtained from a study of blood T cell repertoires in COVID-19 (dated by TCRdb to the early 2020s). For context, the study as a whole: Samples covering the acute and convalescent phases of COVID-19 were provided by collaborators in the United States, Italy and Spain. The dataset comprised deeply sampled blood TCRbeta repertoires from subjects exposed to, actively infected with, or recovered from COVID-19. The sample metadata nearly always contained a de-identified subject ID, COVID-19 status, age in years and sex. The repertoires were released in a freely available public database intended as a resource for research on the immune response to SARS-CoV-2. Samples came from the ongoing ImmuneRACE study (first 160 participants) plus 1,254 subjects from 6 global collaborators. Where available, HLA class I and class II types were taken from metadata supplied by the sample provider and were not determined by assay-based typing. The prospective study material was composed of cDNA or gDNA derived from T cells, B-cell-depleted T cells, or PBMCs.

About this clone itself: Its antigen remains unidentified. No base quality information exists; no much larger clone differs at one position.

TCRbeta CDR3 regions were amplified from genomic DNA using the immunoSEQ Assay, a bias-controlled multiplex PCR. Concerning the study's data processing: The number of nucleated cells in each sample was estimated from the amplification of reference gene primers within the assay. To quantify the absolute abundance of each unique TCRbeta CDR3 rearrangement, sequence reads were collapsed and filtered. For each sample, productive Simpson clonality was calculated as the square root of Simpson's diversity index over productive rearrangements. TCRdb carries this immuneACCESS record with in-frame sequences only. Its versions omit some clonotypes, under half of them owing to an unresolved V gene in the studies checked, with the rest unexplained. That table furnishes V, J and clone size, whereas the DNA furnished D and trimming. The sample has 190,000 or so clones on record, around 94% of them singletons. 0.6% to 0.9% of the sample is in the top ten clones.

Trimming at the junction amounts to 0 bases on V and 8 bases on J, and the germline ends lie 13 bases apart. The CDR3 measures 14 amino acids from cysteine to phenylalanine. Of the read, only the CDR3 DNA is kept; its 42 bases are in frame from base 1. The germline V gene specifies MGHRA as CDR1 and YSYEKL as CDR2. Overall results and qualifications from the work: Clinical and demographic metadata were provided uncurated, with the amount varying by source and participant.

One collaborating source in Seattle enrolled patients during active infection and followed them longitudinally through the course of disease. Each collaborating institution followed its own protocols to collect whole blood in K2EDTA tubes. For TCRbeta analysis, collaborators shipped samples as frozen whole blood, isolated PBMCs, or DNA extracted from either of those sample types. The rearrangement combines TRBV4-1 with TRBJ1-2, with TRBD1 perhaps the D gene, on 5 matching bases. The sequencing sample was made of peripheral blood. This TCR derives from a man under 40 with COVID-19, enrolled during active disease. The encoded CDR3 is CASSQEWTPGGYTF. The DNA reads TGCGCCAGCAGCCAAGAGTGGACACCCGGCGGCTACACCTTC.